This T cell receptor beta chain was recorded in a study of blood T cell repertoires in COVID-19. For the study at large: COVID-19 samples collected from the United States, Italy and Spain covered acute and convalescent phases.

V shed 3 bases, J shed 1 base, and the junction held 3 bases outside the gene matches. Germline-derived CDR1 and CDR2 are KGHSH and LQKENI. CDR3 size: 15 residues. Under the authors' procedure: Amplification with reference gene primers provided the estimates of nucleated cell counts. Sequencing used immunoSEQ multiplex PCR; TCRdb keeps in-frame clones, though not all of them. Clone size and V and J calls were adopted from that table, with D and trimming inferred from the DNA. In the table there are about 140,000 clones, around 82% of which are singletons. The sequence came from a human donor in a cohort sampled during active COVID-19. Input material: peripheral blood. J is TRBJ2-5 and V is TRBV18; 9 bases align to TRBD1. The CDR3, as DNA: TGTGCCAGCTCACCCCAGACAGGGGGCCAAGAGACCCAGTACTTC. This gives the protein CASSPQTGGQETQYF.